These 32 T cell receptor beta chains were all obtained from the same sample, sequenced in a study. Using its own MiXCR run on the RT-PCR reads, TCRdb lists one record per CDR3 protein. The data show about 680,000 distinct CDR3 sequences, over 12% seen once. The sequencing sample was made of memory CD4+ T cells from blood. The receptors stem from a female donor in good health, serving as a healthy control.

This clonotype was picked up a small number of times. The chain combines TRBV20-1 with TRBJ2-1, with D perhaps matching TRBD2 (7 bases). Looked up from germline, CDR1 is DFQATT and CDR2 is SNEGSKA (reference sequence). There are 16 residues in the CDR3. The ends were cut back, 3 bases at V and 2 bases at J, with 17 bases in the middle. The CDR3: CSASSWGGGPYNEQFF. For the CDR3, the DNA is TGCAGTGCTAGTTCTTGGGGCGGGGGCCCCTACAATGAGCAGTTCTTC.

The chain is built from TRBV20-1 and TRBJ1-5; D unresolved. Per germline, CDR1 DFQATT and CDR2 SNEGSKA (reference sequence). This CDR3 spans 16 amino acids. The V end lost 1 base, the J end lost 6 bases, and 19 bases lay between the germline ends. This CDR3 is CSARAPGVLGSQPQHF. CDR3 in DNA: TGCAGTGCTAGAGCTCCGGGAGTCTTGGGAAGTCAGCCCCAGCATTTT.

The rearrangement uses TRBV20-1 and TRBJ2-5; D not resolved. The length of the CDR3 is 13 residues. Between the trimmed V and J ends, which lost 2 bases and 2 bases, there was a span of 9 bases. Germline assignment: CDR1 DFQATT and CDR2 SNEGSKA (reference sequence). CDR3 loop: CSARNAAQETQYF. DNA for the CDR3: TGCAGTGCTAGAAATGCAGCTCAAGAGACCCAGTACTTC.

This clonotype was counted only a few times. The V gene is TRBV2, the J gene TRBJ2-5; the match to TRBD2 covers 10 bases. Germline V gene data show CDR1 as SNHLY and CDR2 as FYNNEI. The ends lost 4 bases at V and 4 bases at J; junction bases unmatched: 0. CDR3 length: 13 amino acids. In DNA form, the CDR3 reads TGTGCCAGCAGTGGGACTAGCGGAGAGACCCAGTACTTC. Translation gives CASSGTSGETQYF.

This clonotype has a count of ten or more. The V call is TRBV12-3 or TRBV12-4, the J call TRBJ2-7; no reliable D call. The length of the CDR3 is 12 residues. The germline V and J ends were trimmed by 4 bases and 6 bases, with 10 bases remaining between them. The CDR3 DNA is TGTGCCAGCAGTTCCTTAGGTTCCGAGCAGTACTTC. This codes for CASSSLGSEQYF.

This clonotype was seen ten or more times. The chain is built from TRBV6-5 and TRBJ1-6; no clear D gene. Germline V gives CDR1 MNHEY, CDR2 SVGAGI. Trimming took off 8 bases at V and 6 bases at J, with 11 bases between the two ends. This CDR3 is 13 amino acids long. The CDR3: CASGGNSNSPLHF. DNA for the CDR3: TGTGCCAGCGGAGGGAACAGTAATTCACCCCTCCACTTT.

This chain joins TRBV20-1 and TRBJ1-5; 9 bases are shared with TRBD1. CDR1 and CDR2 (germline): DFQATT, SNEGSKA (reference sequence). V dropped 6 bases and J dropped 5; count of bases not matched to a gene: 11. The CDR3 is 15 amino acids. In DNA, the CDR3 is TGCAGTGCAAGGAGACAGGGGGGGATTTATCAGCCCCAGCATTTT. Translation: CSARRQGGIYQPQHF.

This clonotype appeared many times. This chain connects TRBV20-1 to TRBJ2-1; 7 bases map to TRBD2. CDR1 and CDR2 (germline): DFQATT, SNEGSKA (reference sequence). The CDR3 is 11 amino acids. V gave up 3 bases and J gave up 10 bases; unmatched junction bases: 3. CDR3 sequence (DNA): TGCAGTGCTAGGCGGGGGAGGGAGCAGTTCTTC. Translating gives CSARRGREQFF.

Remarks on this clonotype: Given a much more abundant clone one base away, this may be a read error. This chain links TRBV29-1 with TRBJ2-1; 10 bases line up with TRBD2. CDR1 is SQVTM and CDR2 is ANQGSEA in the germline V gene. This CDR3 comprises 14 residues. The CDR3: CRAKTSGSGNEQFF. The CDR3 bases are TGCAGAGCCAAGACTAGCGGGTCTGGCAATGAGCAGTTCTTC.

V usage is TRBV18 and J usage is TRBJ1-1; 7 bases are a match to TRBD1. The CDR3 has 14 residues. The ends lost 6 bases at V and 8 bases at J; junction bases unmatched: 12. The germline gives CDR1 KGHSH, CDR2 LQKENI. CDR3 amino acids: CASSRTGQTVEAFF. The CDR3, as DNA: TGTGCCAGCTCCCGTACGGGACAGACAGTAGAAGCTTTCTTT.

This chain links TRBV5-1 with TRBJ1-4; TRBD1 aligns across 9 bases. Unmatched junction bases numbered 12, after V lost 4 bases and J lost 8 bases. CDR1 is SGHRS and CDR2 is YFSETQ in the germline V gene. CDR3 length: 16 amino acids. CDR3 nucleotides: TGCGCCAGCAGCGTCGGACAGGGGAACGTGCTAGAAAAACTGTTTTTT. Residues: CASSVGQGNVLEKLFF. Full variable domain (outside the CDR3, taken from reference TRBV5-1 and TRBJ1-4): KAGVTQTPRYLIKTRGQQVTLSCSPISGHRSVSWYQQTPGQGLQFLFEYFSETQRNKGNFPGRFSGRQFSNSRSEMNVSTLELGDSALYLCASSVGQGNVLEKLFFGSGTQLSVL.

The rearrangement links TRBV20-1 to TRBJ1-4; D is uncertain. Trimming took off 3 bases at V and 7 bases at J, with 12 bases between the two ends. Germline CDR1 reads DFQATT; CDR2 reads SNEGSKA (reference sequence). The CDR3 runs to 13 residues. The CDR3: CSARHSWTEKLFF. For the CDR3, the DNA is TGCAGTGCTAGGCACAGCTGGACTGAAAAACTGTTTTTT.

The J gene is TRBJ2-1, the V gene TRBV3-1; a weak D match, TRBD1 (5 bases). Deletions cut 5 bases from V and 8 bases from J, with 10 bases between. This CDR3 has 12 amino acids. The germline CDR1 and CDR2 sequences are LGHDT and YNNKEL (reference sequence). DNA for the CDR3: TGTGCCAGCAGCTGGACACAGGATGAGCAGTTCTTC. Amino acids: CASSWTQDEQFF.

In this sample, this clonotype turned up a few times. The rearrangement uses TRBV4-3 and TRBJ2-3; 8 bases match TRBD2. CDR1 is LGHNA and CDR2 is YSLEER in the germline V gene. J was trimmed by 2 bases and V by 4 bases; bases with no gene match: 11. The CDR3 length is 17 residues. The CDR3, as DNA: TGCGCCAGCAGCCCCCAACCCCGGGAGGGCTTCACAGATACGCAGTATTTT. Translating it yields CASSPQPREGFTDTQYF.

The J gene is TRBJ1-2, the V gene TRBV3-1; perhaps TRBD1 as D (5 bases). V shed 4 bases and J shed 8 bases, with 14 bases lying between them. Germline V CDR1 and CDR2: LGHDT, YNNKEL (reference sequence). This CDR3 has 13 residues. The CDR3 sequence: CASSRRDRGGYTF. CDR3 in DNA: TGTGCCAGCAGCCGACGGGACCGCGGGGGCTACACCTTC.

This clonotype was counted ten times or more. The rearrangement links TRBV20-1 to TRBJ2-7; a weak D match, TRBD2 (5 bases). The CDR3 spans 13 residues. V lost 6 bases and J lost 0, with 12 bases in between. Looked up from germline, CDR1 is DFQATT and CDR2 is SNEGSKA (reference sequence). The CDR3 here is CSALGYNSYEQYF. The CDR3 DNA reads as TGCAGTGCACTAGGGTATAACTCCTACGAGCAGTACTTC.

As DNA, the CDR3 is TGTGCCAGCAGCCCCAGCATCGAGCAGTACTTC. It codes for CASSPSIEQYF. This chain connects TRBV7-9 to TRBJ2-7; D not resolved. Trimming removed 5 bases at V and 6 bases at J, with 8 bases between. This CDR3 is 11 amino acids long. Germline CDR1 is SEHNR and CDR2 is FQNEAQ (reference sequence).

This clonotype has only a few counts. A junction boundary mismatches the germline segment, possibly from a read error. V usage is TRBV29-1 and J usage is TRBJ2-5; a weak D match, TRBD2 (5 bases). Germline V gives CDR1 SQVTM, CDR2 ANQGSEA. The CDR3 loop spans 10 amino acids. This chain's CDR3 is CSVEVRTEHF. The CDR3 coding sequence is TGCAGCGTTGAAGTCCGGACTGAGCACTTC.

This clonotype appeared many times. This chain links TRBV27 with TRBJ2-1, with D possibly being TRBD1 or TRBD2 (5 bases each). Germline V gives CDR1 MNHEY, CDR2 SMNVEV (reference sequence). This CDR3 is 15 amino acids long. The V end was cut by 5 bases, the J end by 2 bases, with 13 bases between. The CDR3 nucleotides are TGTGCCAGCAGTCGAAACTTGGGGGCCTACAATGAGCAGTTCTTC. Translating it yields CASSRNLGAYNEQFF.

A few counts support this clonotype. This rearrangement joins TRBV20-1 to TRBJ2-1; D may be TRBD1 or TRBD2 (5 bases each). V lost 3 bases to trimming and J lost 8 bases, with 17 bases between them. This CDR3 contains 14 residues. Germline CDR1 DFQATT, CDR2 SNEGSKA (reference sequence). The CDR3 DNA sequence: TGCAGTGCTAGGGGGACGTCTCCAGTGGATGAGCAGTTCTTC. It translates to CSARGTSPVDEQFF.

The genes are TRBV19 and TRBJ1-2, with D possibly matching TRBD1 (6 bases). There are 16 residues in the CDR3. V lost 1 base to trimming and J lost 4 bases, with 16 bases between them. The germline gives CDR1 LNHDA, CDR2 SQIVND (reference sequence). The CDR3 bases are TGTGCCAGTAGTATAGTTTGGGGGGCGCCTGGCTATGGCTACACCTTC. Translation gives CASSIVWGAPGYGYTF.

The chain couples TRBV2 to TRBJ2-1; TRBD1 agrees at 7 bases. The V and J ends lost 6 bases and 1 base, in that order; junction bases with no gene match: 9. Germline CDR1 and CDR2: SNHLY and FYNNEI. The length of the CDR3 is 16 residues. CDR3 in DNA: TGTGCCAGCAGCGCACAGGGGTTAGGATCCTACAATGAGCAGTTCTTC. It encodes CASSAQGLGSYNEQFF.

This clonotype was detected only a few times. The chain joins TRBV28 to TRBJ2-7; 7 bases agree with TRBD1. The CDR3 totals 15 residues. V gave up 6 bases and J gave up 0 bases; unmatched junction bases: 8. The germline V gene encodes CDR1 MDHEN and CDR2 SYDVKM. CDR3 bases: TGTGCCAGCAGCCGTGGGACAGTAAACTCCTACGAGCAGTACTTC. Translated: CASSRGTVNSYEQYF.

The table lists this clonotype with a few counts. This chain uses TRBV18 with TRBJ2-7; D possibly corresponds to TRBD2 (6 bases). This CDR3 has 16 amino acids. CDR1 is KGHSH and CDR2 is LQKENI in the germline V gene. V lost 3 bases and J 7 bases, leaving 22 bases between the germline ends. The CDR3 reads CASSPPVGLSGGEQYF. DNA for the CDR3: TGTGCCAGCTCACCCCCAGTTGGACTGAGCGGAGGGGAGCAGTACTTC.

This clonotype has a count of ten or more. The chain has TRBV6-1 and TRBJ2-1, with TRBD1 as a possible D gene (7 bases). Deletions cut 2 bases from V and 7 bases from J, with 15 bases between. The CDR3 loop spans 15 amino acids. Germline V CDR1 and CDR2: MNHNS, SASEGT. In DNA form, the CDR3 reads TGTGCCAGCAGTGAATGGCGGGGACAGAAGAATGAGCAGTTCTTC. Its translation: CASSEWRGQKNEQFF.

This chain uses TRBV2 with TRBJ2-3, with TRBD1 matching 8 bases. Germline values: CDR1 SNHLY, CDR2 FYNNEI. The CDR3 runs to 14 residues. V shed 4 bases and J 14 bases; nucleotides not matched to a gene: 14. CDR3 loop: CASSVIRSGQAWYF. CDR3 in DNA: TGTGCCAGCAGTGTTATTCGTTCGGGACAGGCATGGTATTTT.

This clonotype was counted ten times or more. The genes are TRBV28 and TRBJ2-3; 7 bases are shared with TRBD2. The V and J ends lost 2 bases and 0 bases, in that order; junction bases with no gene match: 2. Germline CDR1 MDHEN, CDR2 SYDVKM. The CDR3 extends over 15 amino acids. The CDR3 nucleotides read TGTGCCAGCAGTTTACTAGCGGCCAGCACAGATACGCAGTATTTT. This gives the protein CASSLLAASTDTQYF.

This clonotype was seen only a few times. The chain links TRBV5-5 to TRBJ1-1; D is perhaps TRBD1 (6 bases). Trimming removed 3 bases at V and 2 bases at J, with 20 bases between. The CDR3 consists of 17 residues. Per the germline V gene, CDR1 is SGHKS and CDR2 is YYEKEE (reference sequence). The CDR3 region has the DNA TGTGCCAGCAGCTGGAAGCTCAGGGGACAAGGAAACACTGAAGCTTTCTTT. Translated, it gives CASSWKLRGQGNTEAFF.

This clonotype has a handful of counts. The CDR3 nucleotides read TGTGCCACCAGCCCTGAGCCGCAGGGGAGGAAGCAGTTCTTC. Translated, it gives CATSPEPQGRKQFF. This chain joins TRBV24-1 and TRBJ2-1; tentatively, D is TRBD1 or TRBD2 (6 bases each). Trimming pared 7 bases from V and 11 bases from J, leaving 20 bases between. Per the germline V gene, CDR1 is KGHDR and CDR2 is SFDVKD. The CDR3 runs to 14 residues.

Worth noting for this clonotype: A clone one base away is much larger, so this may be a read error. CDR3 sequence: CASSHLTGELFF. The CDR3 region has the DNA TGTGCCAGCAGCCATCTCACCGGGGAGCTGTTTTTT. The chain has TRBV7-9 and TRBJ2-2; D remains ambiguous. The germline V and J ends were trimmed by 5 bases and 4 bases, with 5 bases remaining between them. Per the germline V gene, CDR1 is SEHNR and CDR2 is FQNEAQ (reference sequence). The CDR3 has 12 residues.

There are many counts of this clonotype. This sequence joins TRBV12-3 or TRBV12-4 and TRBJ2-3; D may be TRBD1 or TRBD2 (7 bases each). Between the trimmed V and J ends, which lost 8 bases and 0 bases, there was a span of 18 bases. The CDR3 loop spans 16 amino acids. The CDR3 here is CASLRRQGGSTDTQYF. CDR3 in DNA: TGTGCCAGCCTTCGCAGGCAGGGGGGGAGCACAGATACGCAGTATTTT.

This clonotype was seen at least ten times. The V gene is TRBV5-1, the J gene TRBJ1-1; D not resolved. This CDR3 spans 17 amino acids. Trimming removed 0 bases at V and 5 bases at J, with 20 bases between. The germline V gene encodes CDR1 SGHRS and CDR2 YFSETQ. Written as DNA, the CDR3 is TGCGCCAGCAGCTTGGCCGAGGAGGCCCGAGGGTGGACTGAAGCTTTCTTT. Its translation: CASSLAEEARGWTEAFF. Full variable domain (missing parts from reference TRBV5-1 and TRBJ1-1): KAGVTQTPRYLIKTRGQQVTLSCSPISGHRSVSWYQQTPGQGLQFLFEYFSETQRNKGNFPGRFSGRQFSNSRSEMNVSTLELGDSALYLCASSLAEEARGWTEAFFGQGTRLTVV.